These 28 T cell receptor beta chains came from one sample sequenced in a study of cytomegalovirus exposure and HLA in healthy donors. This PCR relied on a set of 60 Vbeta primers and 13 Jbeta primers. Assay used: immunoSEQ multiplex PCR; TCRdb lists only in-frame clones, some missing. The sample records 150,000 to 200,000 clones, more than 75% being singletons. Sample: PBMCs. All receptors derive from a man aged 18 to 35 in good health and CMV-seropositive.

The chain carries TRBV27 and TRBJ1-1, with TRBD1 matching over 7 bases. V dropped 6 bases and J dropped 1; count of bases not matched to a gene: 5. The germline V gene encodes CDR1 MNHEY and CDR2 SMNVEV (reference sequence). The CDR3 runs 14 residues. CDR3 sequence reads: CASRDGTANTEAFF. CDR3 nucleotide sequence: TGTGCCAGCAGGGACGGGACAGCGAACACTGAAGCTTTCTTT.

The rearrangement uses TRBV19 and TRBJ2-1, with 8 bases matching TRBD1. CDR3 length equals 16 residues. The germline CDR1 and CDR2 sequences are LNHDA and SQIVND (reference sequence). V lost 3 bases, J lost 0 bases, and 4 bases stayed unmatched. The CDR3: CASSIGRGLSYNEQFF. In DNA, the CDR3 is TGTGCCAGTAGTATTGGCAGGGGGCTCTCCTACAATGAGCAGTTCTTC.

The V gene is TRBV7-2, the J gene TRBJ1-2, with no clear D. Germline CDR1 is SGHTA and CDR2 is FQGNSA. This CDR3 is built from 15 residues. Trimming removed 3 bases at V and 3 bases at J, with 14 bases between. In DNA, the CDR3 is TGTGCCAGCAGCTTCTATACCCACGGAGACTATGGCTACACCTTC. It specifies CASSFYTHGDYGYTF.

This chain uses TRBV23-1 with TRBJ1-5; no clear D gene. TRBV23-1 is given ORF status, its function remaining uncertain. Trimming left V 9 bases short and J 9 bases short, with 24 bases between. The CDR3 is made up of 15 amino acids. CDR3 residues: CARREPRHGRLPQHF. In nucleotides, the CDR3 is TGCGCCAGGAGAGAGCCCCGACATGGGCGATTGCCCCAGCATTTT.

This clone was detected only a few times. V is TRBV11-3 and J is TRBJ2-7; 7 bases match TRBD2. Germline V gene lookup returns CDR1 SGHNT and CDR2 YENEEA. There are 13 residues in the CDR3. V trimming: 1 base; J trimming: 5 bases; junction bases outside the gene matches: 2. The CDR3 DNA follows: TGTGCCAGCAGCTTAGCCGGGACTAACGAGCAGTACTTC. Its translation is CASSLAGTNEQYF.

The chain joins TRBV27 to TRBJ2-5; possible D gene TRBD2, 5 bases. The J call may be in error: the DNA end matches TRBJ2-7 better. Germline lookup yields CDR1 MNHEY and CDR2 SMNVEV (reference sequence). This CDR3 is 16 amino acids long. In DNA form, the CDR3 reads TGTGCCAGCAGTCCACTCCCCGGTGGCGGGCCCTACGAGCAGTACTTC. It translates to CASSPLPGGGPYEQYF.

This rearrangement joins TRBV30 to TRBJ1-6; 9 nucleotides match TRBD1. Per the germline V gene, CDR1 is GTSNPN and CDR2 is SVGIG (reference sequence). Losses at the gene ends were 8 bases for V and 5 bases for J; bases not matched to a gene: 1. The CDR3 sequence is 12 residues long. CDR3 nucleotide sequence: TGTGCCCGACAGGGGGATAATTCACCCCTCCACTTT. As protein: CARQGDNSPLHF.

V usage is TRBV9 and J usage is TRBJ2-7, with D possibly TRBD1 on 6 matching bases. Trimming cost V 4 bases and J 1 base, with 12 bases left between them. The CDR3 runs to 14 residues. Germline CDR1 reads SGDLS; CDR2 reads YYNGEE. The CDR3 region is CASSLRQVSYEQYF. The CDR3 nucleotides read TGTGCCAGCAGCCTGAGACAGGTATCCTACGAGCAGTACTTC.

The chain is built from TRBV7-9 and TRBJ2-1, with 8 bases aligning to TRBD1. The CDR3 loop spans 15 amino acids. Germline loops: CDR1 SEHNR, CDR2 FQNEAQ (reference sequence). The junction had 6 bases not matched to a gene; V was cut back by 2 bases and J by 6 bases. CDR3 loop: CASSLRTGRINEQFF. In DNA form, the CDR3 reads TGTGCCAGCAGCTTAAGGACAGGGAGAATCAATGAGCAGTTCTTC.

The chain carries TRBV9 and TRBJ2-7; D is perhaps TRBD2 (6 bases). Looked up from germline, CDR1 is SGDLS and CDR2 is YYNGEE. Trimming took off 0 bases at V and 2 bases at J, with 24 bases between the two ends. This CDR3 has 19 amino acids. The CDR3 DNA is TGTGCCAGCAGCGTAGGGCCCCTCCGGGTGGGGGGACCGACCTACGAGCAGTACTTC. It specifies CASSVGPLRVGGPTYEQYF.

This chain uses TRBV6-1 with TRBJ2-7; D is perhaps TRBD1 (6 bases). Per the germline V gene, CDR1 is MNHNS and CDR2 is SASEGT. CDR3 length: 15 amino acids. V was trimmed by 2 bases and J by 1 base, leaving 12 bases between them. For the CDR3, the DNA is TGTGCCAGCAGTGAAAGGGACAACCCGTCCTACGAGCAGTACTTC. Translating gives CASSERDNPSYEQYF.

This clone has just one count. The V call is TRBV9, the J call TRBJ1-2, with D perhaps TRBD1 (6 bases). Trimming shortened V by 3 bases and J by 1 base, and 19 bases separated the two germline ends. CDR3 length equals 17 residues. Germline CDR1 reads SGDLS; CDR2 reads YYNGEE. CDR3 region: CASSASGTLSGNYGYTF. The CDR3 nucleotides are TGTGCCAGCAGCGCATCCGGGACACTCTCTGGTAACTATGGCTACACCTTC. Complete variable domain (other parts from reference TRBV9 and TRBJ1-2): DSGVTQTPKHLITATGQRVTLRCSPRSGDLSVYWYQQSLDQGLQFLIQYYNGEERAKGNILERFSAQQFPDLHSELNLSSLELGDSALYFCASSASGTLSGNYGYTFGSGTRLTVV.

There are a few counts of this clone. The chain has TRBV4-3 and TRBJ1-2, with D hard to call. This CDR3 region has 15 residues. V lost 0 bases and J 8 bases, leaving 16 bases between the germline ends. Germline V gene data show CDR1 as LGHNA and CDR2 as YSLEER. The CDR3 nucleotides read TGCGCCAGCAGCCAAGATACGGGGAGGCATTGGGGCTACACCTTC. Its translation: CASSQDTGRHWGYTF.

CDR3 protein: CASSLDSGKAYEQYF. CDR3 DNA: TGCGCCAGCAGCTTGGATAGCGGGAAGGCCTACGAGCAGTACTTC. The genes are TRBV5-1 and TRBJ2-7; 8 nucleotides match TRBD2. CDR3 length: 15 residues. Unmatched junction bases numbered 4, after V lost 0 bases and J lost 2 bases. The germline V gene encodes CDR1 SGHRS and CDR2 YFSETQ.

The J gene is TRBJ2-7, the V gene TRBV6-5; D is perhaps TRBD1 (6 bases). CDR3 size: 13 residues. Between the trimmed V and J ends, which lost 5 bases and 1 base, there was a span of 9 bases. Per germline, CDR1 MNHEY and CDR2 SVGAGI. Written as DNA, the CDR3 is TGTGCCAGCAGTATAGGGGGTTCCTACGAGCAGTACTTC. This gives the protein CASSIGGSYEQYF.

The chain employs TRBV9 and TRBJ1-1, with D possibly matching TRBD1 (5 bases). Germline V gene lookup returns CDR1 SGDLS and CDR2 YYNGEE. Trimming pared 1 base from V and 4 bases from J, leaving 11 bases between. This CDR3 contains 14 residues. CDR3 bases: TGTGCCAGCAGCGTATTGGGCAGGGCCACTGAAGCTTTCTTT. Protein product: CASSVLGRATEAFF. The variable domain in full, with the rest retrieved from reference TRBV9 and TRBJ1-1, is DSGVTQTPKHLITATGQRVTLRCSPRSGDLSVYWYQQSLDQGLQFLIQYYNGEERAKGNILERFSAQQFPDLHSELNLSSLELGDSALYFCASSVLGRATEAFFGQGTRLTVV.

The gene calls are TRBV19 and TRBJ1-2; 8 bases agree with TRBD1. The V and J ends lost 6 bases and 4 bases, in that order; junction bases with no gene match: 7. Germline-derived CDR1 and CDR2 are LNHDA and SQIVND (reference sequence). The CDR3 runs to 14 residues. The DNA of the CDR3 is TGTGCCAGTAGGGCTGGACAGGGACTCTATGGCTACACCTTC. Encoded protein: CASRAGQGLYGYTF.

This rearrangement joins TRBV19 to TRBJ2-2; D gene uncertain. V lost 3 bases and J lost 0, with 11 bases in between. Germline lookup yields CDR1 LNHDA and CDR2 SQIVND (reference sequence). This CDR3 comprises 16 residues. The CDR3 region is CASSIRFPANTGELFF. The CDR3 DNA is TGTGCCAGTAGTATTCGGTTCCCCGCGAACACCGGGGAGCTGTTTTTT. The whole variable domain, remainder taken from reference TRBV19 and TRBJ2-2, is DGGITQSPKYLFRKEGQNVTLSCEQNLNHDAMYWYRQDPGQGLRLIYYSQIVNDFQKGDIAEGYSVSREKKESFPLTVTSAQKNPTAFYLCASSIRFPANTGELFFGEGSRLTVL.

The chain uses TRBV30 and TRBJ1-5; possible D gene TRBD1, 5 bases. V lost 3 bases to trimming and J lost 6 bases, with 12 bases between them. CDR1 is GTSNPN and CDR2 is SVGIG in the germline V gene (reference sequence). This CDR3 region has 13 residues. The CDR3, as DNA: TGTGCCTGGAGCCCCCAGGGCACTCAGCCCCAGCATTTT. This encodes CAWSPQGTQPQHF. Variable domain in full (rest from reference TRBV30 and TRBJ1-5): SQTIHQWPATLVQPVGSPLSLECTVEGTSNPNLYWYRQAAGRGLQLLFYSVGIGQISSEVPQNLSASRPQDRQFILSSKKLLLSDSGFYLCAWSPQGTQPQHFGDGTRLSIL.

For this clone: At one end the junction does not follow the germline gene, possibly because of a read error. In DNA form, the CDR3 reads TGTGCCAGCAGCTTAGTGGTCTATCCTGGGGCCAACGGCCTGACTTTC. This encodes CASSLVVYPGANGLTF. The chain is built from TRBV7-2 and TRBJ2-6, with D possibly TRBD1 on 5 matching bases. CDR1 and CDR2 from the germline V gene are SGHTA and FQGNSA. The CDR3 has 16 amino acids.

The genes are TRBV30 and TRBJ1-5; no reliable D call. Trimming removed 5 bases from V and 7 bases from J, with 15 bases in between. This CDR3 comprises 13 residues. The germline V gene has CDR1 GTSNPN and CDR2 SVGIG (reference sequence). The CDR3 sequence: CAWGFSGNQPQHF. CDR3 nucleotide sequence: TGTGCCTGGGGCTTTTCAGGAAACCAGCCCCAGCATTTT.

Points on this clone: A read error may account for a junction end that differs from germline. The chain joins TRBV15 to TRBJ2-6; the D gene is possibly TRBD1 (5 bases). The germline V gene has CDR1 LNHNV and CDR2 YYDKDF (reference sequence). The CDR3 is made up of 18 amino acids. The CDR3 here is CATSTNWEIGPGANGLTF. CDR3 bases: TGTGCCACCAGCACTAATTGGGAAATAGGGCCTGGGGCCAACGGCCTGACTTTC.

The chain carries TRBV11-2 and TRBJ2-5; 7 nucleotides match TRBD2. V lost 4 bases, J lost 0 bases, and 8 bases stayed unmatched. This CDR3 contains 16 residues. Germline assignment: CDR1 SGHAT and CDR2 FQNNGV. CDR3 in DNA: TGTGCCAGCAGCTGGGGGGGGTCTGGGTACCAAGAGACCCAGTACTTC. Translated: CASSWGGSGYQETQYF. The full variable domain, completed using reference TRBV11-2 and TRBJ2-5, is EAGVAQSPRYKIIEKRQSVAFWCNPISGHATLYWYQQILGQGPKLLIQFQNNGVVDDSQLPKDRFSAERLKGVDSTLKIQPAKLEDSAVYLCASSWGGSGYQETQYFGPGTRLLVL.

The chain employs TRBV11-2 and TRBJ1-5, with 10 positions matching TRBD1. This CDR3 comprises 18 residues. Trimming took 0 bases from V and 3 from J; bases not matched to a gene: 8. Germline-derived CDR1 and CDR2 are SGHAT and FQNNGV. CDR3 DNA sequence: TGTGCCAGCAGCTTAGATAGTAGGACAGGGGGTAACAATCAGCCCCAGCATTTT. Protein sequence: CASSLDSRTGGNNQPQHF. Looking up the rest from reference TRBV11-2 and TRBJ1-5 gives the full variable domain: EAGVAQSPRYKIIEKRQSVAFWCNPISGHATLYWYQQILGQGPKLLIQFQNNGVVDDSQLPKDRFSAERLKGVDSTLKIQPAKLEDSAVYLCASSLDSRTGGNNQPQHFGDGTRLSIL.

J is TRBJ2-5 and V is TRBV7-3; possible D gene TRBD2, 7 bases. V lost 0 bases and J 5 bases, leaving 13 bases between the germline ends. There are 15 residues in the CDR3. Per germline, CDR1 SGHTA and CDR2 FQGTGA. CDR3 sequence: CASSLTQGRGETQYF. As DNA, the CDR3 is TGTGCCAGCAGCTTAACCCAGGGGAGGGGCGAGACCCAGTACTTC. The variable domain in full, with the rest retrieved from reference TRBV7-3 and TRBJ2-5, is GAGVSQTPSNKVTEKGKYVELRCDPISGHTALYWYRQSLGQGPEFLIYFQGTGAADDSGLPNDRFFAVRPEGSVSTLKIQRTERGDSAVYLCASSLTQGRGETQYFGPGTRLLVL.

V is TRBV7-2 and J is TRBJ2-5; maybe TRBD2 (6 bases). Germline V CDR1 and CDR2: SGHTA, FQGNSA. CDR3 size: 14 residues. V was clipped by 4 bases and J by 2 bases, with 11 bases between them. CDR3 residues: CASSSRREQETQYF. The CDR3 DNA reads as TGTGCCAGCAGCTCCCGCCGGGAGCAAGAGACCCAGTACTTC.

The rearrangement joins TRBV4-2 to TRBJ1-5; possibly TRBD1 for D (6 bases). Trimming stripped 4 bases from V and 5 bases from J, with 12 bases between. This CDR3 region has 14 residues. Germline V CDR1 and CDR2: LGHNA, YNFKEQ. This CDR3 is CASSRDINDQPQHF. CDR3 nucleotides: TGTGCCAGCAGCCGGGACATTAACGATCAGCCCCAGCATTTT.

Concerning this clone: Its ends do not fully match the called genes, so a read error is possible. This chain links TRBV11-2 with TRBJ2-7; 7 bases line up with TRBD1. This CDR3 has 14 residues. The germline gives CDR1 SGHAT, CDR2 FQNNGV. The chain's CDR3 is CASSLDRVSYEQYF. In DNA, the CDR3 is TGTGCCAGCAGCCTAGACAGGGTATCCTACGAGCAGTACTTC.